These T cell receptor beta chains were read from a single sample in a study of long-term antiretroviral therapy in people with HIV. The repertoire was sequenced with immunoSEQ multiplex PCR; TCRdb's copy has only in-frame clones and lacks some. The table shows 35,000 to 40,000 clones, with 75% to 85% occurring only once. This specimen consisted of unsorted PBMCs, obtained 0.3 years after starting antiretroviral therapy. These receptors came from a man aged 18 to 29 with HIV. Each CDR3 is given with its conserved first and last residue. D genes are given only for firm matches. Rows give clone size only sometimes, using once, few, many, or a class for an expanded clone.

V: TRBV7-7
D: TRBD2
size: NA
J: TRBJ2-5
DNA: TGTGCTAGCAGCTCGGGACTAGCGGAACAAGAGACCCAGTACTTC
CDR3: CASSSGLAEQETQYF

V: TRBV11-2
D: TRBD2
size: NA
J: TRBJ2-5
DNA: TGTGCCAGCAGCTTGCTCCCGGGACTAGCGGGGGAAGAGACCCAGTACTTC
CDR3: CASSLLPGLAGEETQYF

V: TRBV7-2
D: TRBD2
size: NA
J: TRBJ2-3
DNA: TGTGCCAGCAGCTCTTGGGGGGGGGTCACAGATACGCAGTATTTT
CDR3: CASSSWGGVTDTQYF

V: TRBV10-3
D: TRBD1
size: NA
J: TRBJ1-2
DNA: TGTGCCATCAGGCCAGGAGAGGGGGCGAAAGCTAACTATGGCTACACCTTC
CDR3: CAIRPGEGAKANYGYTF

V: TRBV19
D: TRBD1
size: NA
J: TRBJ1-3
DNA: TGTGCCAGTAGGATGGGACAGTACCTCTCTGGAAACACCATATATTTT
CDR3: CASRMGQYLSGNTIYF

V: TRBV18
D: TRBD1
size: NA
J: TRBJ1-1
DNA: TGTGCCAGCTCCCTCACGACAGGGGGCATAAGCACTGAAGCTTTCTTT
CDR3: CASSLTTGGISTEAFF

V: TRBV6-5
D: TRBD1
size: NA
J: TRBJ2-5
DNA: TGTGCCAGCGGCTCGTGGACAGGGGCAGAGACCCAGTACTTC
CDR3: CASGSWTGAETQYF

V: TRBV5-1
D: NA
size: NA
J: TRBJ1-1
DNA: TGCGCCAGCAGCTTGGAGGGCGAAAGTATGAACACTGAAGCTTTCTTT
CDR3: CASSLEGESMNTEAFF

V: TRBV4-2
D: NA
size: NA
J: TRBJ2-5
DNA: TGTGCCAGCAGCCAAGATCCTGGCTCTCTGGGGGAGACCCAGTACTTC
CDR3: CASSQDPGSLGETQYF

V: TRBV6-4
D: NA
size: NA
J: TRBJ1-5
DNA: TGTGCCAGCCTATCCCCCACGGCACACATCAATCAGCCCCAGCATTTT
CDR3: CASLSPTAHINQPQHF

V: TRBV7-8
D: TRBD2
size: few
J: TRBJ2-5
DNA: TGTGCCAGCAGCCTCAGCGGGAGCTTTGAAGAGACCCAGTACTTC
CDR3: CASSLSGSFEETQYF

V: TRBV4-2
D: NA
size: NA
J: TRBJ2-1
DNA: TGTGCCAGCAGCCAGATCACAGGGTACTCCTACAATGAGCAGTTCTTC
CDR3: CASSQITGYSYNEQFF

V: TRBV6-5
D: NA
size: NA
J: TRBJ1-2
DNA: TGTGCCAGCAGTTACTCGAGGCAGTCCGGGGCCTATGGCTACACCTTC
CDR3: CASSYSRQSGAYGYTF

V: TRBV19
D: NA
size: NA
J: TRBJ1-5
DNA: TGTGCCAGTAGTAGCGGGGGTAATCAGCCCCAGCATTTT
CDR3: CASSSGGNQPQHF

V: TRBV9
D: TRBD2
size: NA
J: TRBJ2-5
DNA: TGTGCCAGCAGCGTAGCTGGGACTATAGACCGACAAGAGACCCAGTACTTC
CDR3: CASSVAGTIDRQETQYF

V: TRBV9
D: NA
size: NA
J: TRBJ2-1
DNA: TGTGCCAGCAGCGTAGTAGCGGACCGCTACAATGAGCAGTTCTTC
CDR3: CASSVVADRYNEQFF

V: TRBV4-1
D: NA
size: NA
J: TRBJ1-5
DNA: TGCGCCAGCAGCCAAGATGGGGGCTTAGGCAATCAGCCCCAGCATTTT
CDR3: CASSQDGGLGNQPQHF

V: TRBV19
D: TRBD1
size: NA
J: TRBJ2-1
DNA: TGTGCCAGTAGTAAACCCTCCGGGACAGGCCTCTACAATGAGCAGTTCTTC
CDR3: CASSKPSGTGLYNEQFF

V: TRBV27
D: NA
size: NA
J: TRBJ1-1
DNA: TGTGCCAGCATGCACAGGATGAACACTGAAGCTTTCTTT
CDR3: CASMHRMNTEAFF

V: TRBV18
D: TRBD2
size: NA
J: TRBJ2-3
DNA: TGTGCCAGCTCACTAACTAGCGGGAGATCTTCAGATTTT
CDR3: CASSLTSGRSSDF

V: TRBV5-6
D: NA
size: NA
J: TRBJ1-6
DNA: TGTGCCAGCAGCCTAGAACAGGTCTCACCCCTCCACTTT
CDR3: CASSLEQVSPLHF

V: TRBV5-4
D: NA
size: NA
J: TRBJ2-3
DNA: TGTGCCAGCAGCTCGGCAGGGGTCACCACAGATACGCAGTATTTT
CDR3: CASSSAGVTTDTQYF

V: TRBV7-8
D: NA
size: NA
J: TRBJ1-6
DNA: TGTGCCAGCAGCTTATTTGCCACCAACTCCTATAATTCACCCCTCCACTTT
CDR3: CASSLFATNSYNSPLHF

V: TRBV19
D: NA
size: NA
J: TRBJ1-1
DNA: TGTGCCAGTAGTGTTAGGAGAAATCCGGACCCAGGGGCTGAAGCTTTCTTT
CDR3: CASSVRRNPDPGAEAFF

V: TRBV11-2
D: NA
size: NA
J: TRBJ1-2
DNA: TGTGCCAGCAGCTTAGATCGATCGCAGGGCTACACCTTC
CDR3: CASSLDRSQGYTF

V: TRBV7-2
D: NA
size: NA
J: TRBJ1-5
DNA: TGTGCCAGCAGCTTACAGGGGATAGATCAGCCCCAGCATTTT
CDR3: CASSLQGIDQPQHF

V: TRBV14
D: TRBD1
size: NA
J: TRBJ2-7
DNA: TGTGCCAGCAGCCAAGTGGACAGGAGCTCCTACGAGCAGTACTTC
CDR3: CASSQVDRSSYEQYF

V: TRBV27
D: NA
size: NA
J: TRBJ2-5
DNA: TGTGCCAGCAGTTTACGGTTTCTCACCCATACGGAGACCCAGTACTTC
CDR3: CASSLRFLTHTETQYF

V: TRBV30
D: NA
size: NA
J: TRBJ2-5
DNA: TGTGCCGGTCTCCTAGAGACCCAGTACTTC
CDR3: CAGLLETQYF

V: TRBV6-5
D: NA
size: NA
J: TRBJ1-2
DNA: TGTGCCAGCAGATATGACAGAGGGGGAAATGGCTACACCTTC
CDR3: CASRYDRGGNGYTF

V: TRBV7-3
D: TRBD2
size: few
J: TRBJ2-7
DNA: TGTGCCAGCAGCCTTAGCGGGAGGGCCCGCGAGCAGTACTTC
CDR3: CASSLSGRAREQYF

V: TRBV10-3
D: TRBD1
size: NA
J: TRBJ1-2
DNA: TGTGCCATCATGAGAGGACAGGGAGGTTTCAAGGCTAACTATGGCTACACCTTC
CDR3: CAIMRGQGGFKANYGYTF

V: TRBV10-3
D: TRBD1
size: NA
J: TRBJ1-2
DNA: TGTGCCATCAGTGAGGAAGGACAGGGGCTCCTGAACTATGGCTACACCTTC
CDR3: CAISEEGQGLLNYGYTF

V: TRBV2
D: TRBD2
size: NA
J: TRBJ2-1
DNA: TGTGCCAGCACCGACGGGACTAGCACCGATGAGCAGTTCTTC
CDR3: CASTDGTSTDEQFF

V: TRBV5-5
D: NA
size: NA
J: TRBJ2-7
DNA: TGTGCCAGCAGCGGGGAGGAGGACAGGTACTACGAGCAGTACTTC
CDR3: CASSGEEDRYYEQYF

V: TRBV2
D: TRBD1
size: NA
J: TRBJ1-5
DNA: TGTGCCAGCAGAAACAGGGGAGGAAGTGGCAATCAGCCCCAGCATTTT
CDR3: CASRNRGGSGNQPQHF

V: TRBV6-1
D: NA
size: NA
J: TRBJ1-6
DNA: TGTGCCAGCAGTGTTCCTGGGAGCTCCTATAATTCACCCCTCCACTTT
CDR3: CASSVPGSSYNSPLHF

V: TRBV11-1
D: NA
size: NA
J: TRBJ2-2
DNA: TGTGCCAGCAGCCGTGGAGTGGTCGCCGGGGAGCTGTTTTTT
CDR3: CASSRGVVAGELFF